This note documents a single TCR beta chain sequence. Its antigen is still unknown. Per-base quality was not reported, and no clone a single base away is much larger than it. Taken from the germline V gene, the CDR1 and CDR2 loops are SGHAT and FQNNGV. After removal of 4 bases from V and 8 bases from J, the junction retains 12 bases not matched to a gene. The CDR3 holds 17 amino acids from the cysteine to the phenylalanine. Only CDR3 DNA is held: 51 bases, read in frame from base 1. TCR CDR3 regions were amplified from genomic DNA by multiplex PCR using the deep immunoSEQ assay. Genomic DNA extracted from each cell subset was distributed evenly over all wells of several immunoSEQ 96-well plates, and each plate served as one replicate. For sorted subsets, each replicate PCR was loaded with approximately 190 ng genomic DNA, equivalent to 30,000 or so T cell genomes. Purified libraries were measured with a Qubit 3.0 fluorometer, size-checked on a Bioanalyzer 2100, and measured again with the KAPA Library Quantification kit. A separate single-read 150-cycle Illumina NextSeq 550 flow cell was used to sequence each immunoSEQ 96-well plate. The study's processing was this. Because the immunoSEQ output held only junctional sequences and lacked quality scores, the filtering could not match the filtering applied to full-length reads. Sequences were annotated with PyIR, a Python wrapper for IgBLAST v1.9, using IMGT germline references to assign V/J genes and CDR3. Reads were removed for weak V/J assignments (E-value above 1e-6), missing CDR3, stop codons, out-of-frame junctions, or ambiguous translated residues. V3J clonotypes were defined by identical inferred V gene, J gene, and CDR3 amino acid sequence. Percentage overlap between repertoires was calculated by dividing the number of shared unique clonotypes by the size of the smaller repertoire. Three approaches were used to assess repertoire richness: RTK rarefaction, the Chao1 estimator, and Recon v2.1 estimates of unobserved clonotypes. For all TCRbeta clonotypes obtained by the gDNA method from several donors, generation probabilities were computed with OLGA. The immuneACCESS repertoire file appears here via TCRdb, limited to in-frame rearrangements. These files lack a portion of the clones; in checked studies, under half of the deficit traces to unresolved V genes, and the cause of the others is not known. The DNA gave D and trimming, while V, J and clone size come from that table. For this sample there are a few million clones; approximately 92% appear just once. The top ten hold less than 2% of the sample.

This sample is part of a study of shared clonotypes between healthy human individuals (dated by TCRdb to the early 2020s). For the wider study: A couple of women and a few men aged 18 to 49 years were included in the cohort. For each donor, CD4 naive and CD4 memory were each given three plates, CD8 naive was given two plates, and CD8 memory was given one plate. To estimate repertoire size and how much clonotypes are shared between individuals, the study performed deep sequencing of blood TCR repertoires from roughly five healthy adults. To increase sequencing depth and limit assay-specific biases, TCR repertoire library preparation and sequencing were carried out by different laboratories using diverse techniques. Leukapheresis yielded between about 0.94 and 9 billion PBMCs per donor.

Paper-wide results and their limitations: The genetic and exposure-history diversity represented was limited by the small number of donors. Rarefaction of sorted-subset datasets indicated incomplete sequencing despite the large sequencing depth. When four donors were compared, the shared fraction of clonotypes was around 5% for naive CD4, 3% to 4% for naive CD8, roughly 2.3% for memory CD4, and under 0.5% for memory CD8. Larger estimated clonotype richness was generally found for naive subsets than for memory subsets. Pairwise subsampling led to the expectation that sequencing depth would affect the degree of clonotype sharing among donors. Clonotypes shared by all four sorted-subset donors showed higher generation probabilities than non-shared clonotypes. Only blood was sampled, and tissue TCR repertoires likely differ from those in blood.

CD8 naive samples were obtained by positive selection for CCR7 among CD45RO-negative cells, yielding a CD45RA+CCR7+ population from which TemRA cells were excluded. Healthy HIV-negative adults with no recently reported acute infections or vaccinations were included as donors. Every donor was a Caucasian adult living in Nashville, Tennessee, USA. Blood was collected by leukapheresis, and PBMCs were isolated by Ficoll-Histopaque density gradient centrifugation and then cryopreserved in liquid nitrogen vapor phase. Analytical flow cytometry was used to check the purity and quantity of every magnetically sorted T cell population. Genomic DNA was isolated from every sorted fraction and measured by UV absorbance on a Nanodrop 2000c.

Recombination joined TRBV11-2 with TRBJ2-4; 12 of the junction bases match TRBD2. The clonotype originates from a man aged 18 to 29 in good health. Some clones in this sample may be carry-over from other donors' samples. Sample: naive CD8+ T cells from PBMCs. This sample's cell subset or site label indicates: CD45RA+CCR7+. The nucleotides read TGTGCCAGCAGCTCCCGACTAGCGGGAGTCCGGGGGGACATTCAGTACTTC. This sequence encodes CASSSRLAGVRGDIQYF.